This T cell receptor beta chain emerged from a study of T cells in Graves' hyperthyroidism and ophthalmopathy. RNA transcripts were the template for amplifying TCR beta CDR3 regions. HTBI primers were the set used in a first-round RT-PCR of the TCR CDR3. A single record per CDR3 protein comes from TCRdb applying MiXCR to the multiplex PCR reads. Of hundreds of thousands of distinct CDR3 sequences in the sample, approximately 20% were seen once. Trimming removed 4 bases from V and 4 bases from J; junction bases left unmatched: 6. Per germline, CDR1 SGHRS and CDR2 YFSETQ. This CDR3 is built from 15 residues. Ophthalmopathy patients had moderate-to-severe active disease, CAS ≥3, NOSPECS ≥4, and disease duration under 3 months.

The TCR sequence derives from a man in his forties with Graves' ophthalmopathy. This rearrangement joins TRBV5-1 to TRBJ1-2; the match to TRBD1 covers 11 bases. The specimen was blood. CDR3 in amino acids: CASSIPGTGGYGYTF. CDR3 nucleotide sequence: TGCGCCAGCAGCATACCCGGGACAGGGGGCTATGGCTACACCTTC.